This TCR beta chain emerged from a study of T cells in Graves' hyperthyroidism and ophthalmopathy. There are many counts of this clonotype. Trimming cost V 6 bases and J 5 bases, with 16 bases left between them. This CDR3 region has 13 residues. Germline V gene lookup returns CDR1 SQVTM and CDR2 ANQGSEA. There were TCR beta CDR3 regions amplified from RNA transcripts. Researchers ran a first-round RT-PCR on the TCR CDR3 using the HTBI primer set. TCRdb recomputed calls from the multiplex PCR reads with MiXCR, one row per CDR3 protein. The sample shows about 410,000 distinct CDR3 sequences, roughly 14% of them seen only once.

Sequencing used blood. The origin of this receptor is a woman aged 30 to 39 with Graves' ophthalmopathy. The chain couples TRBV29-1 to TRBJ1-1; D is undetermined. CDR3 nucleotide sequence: TGCAGCGTCGCGGGAAGGTTAGGAACTGAAGCTTTCTTT. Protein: CSVAGRLGTEAFF. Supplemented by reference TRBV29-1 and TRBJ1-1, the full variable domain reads SAVISQKPSRDICQRGTSLTIQCQVDSQVTMMFWYRQQPGQSLTLIATANQGSEATYESGFVIDKFPISRPNLTFSTLTVSNMSPEDSSIYLCSVAGRLGTEAFFGQGTRLTVV.